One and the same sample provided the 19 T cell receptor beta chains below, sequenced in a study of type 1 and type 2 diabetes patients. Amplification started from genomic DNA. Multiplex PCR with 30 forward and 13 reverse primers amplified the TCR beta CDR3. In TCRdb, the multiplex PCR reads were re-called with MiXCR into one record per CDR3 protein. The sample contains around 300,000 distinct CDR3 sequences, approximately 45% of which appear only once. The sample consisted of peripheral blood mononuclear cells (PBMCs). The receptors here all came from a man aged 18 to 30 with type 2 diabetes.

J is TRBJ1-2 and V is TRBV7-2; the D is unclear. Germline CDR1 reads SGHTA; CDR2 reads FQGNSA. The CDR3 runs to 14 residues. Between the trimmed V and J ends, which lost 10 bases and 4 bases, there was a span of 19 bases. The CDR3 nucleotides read TGTGCCACCAGTGATTTCAAGGTGTCCTATGGCTACACCTTC. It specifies CATSDFKVSYGYTF.

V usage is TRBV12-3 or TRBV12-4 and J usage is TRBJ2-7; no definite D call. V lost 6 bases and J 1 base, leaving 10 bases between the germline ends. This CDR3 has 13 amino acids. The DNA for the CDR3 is TGTGCCAGCAGGCACGTATTGTCCTACGAGCAGTACTTC. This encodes CASRHVLSYEQYF.

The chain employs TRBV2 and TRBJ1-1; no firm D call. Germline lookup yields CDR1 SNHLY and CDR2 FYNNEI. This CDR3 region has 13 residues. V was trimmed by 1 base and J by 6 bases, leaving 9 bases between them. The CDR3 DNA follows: TGTGCCAGCAGTGAAGGGGGTTTCGCTGAAGCTTTCTTT. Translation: CASSEGGFAEAFF.

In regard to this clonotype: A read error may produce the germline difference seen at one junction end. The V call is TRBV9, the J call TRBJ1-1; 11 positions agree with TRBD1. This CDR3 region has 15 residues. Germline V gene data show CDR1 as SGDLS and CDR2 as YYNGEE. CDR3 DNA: TGTGCCAGTAGCGTAGGGGACAGGGGGTACACTGAAGCTTTCTTT. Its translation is CASSVGDRGYTEAFF.

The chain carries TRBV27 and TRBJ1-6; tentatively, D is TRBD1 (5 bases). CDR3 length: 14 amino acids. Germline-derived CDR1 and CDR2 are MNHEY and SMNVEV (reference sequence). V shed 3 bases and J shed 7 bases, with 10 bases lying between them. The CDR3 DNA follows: TGTGCCAGCAGTTTCGGGGGGTCAAATTCACCCCTCCACTTT. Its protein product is CASSFGGSNSPLHF.

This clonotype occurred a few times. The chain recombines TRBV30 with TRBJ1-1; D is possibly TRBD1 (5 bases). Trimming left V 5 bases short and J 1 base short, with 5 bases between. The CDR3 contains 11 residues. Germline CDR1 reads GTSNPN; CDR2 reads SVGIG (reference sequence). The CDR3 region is CAWQGNTEAFF. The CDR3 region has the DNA TGTGCCTGGCAGGGGAACACTGAAGCTTTCTTT.

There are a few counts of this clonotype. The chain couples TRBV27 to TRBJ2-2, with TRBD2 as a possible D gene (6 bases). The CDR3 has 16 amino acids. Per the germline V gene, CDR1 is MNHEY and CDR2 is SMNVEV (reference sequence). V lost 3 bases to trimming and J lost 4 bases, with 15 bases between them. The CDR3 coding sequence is TGTGCCAGCAGTTTTACCGGGACTGGTCTCACCGGGGAGCTGTTTTTT. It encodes CASSFTGTGLTGELFF.

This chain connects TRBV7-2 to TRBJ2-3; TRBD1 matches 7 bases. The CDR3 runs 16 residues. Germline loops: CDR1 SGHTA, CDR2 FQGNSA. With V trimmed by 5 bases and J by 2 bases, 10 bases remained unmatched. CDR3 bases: TGTGCCAGCAGCCACACCCGGGACAGCATCACAGATACGCAGTATTTT. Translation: CASSHTRDSITDTQYF.

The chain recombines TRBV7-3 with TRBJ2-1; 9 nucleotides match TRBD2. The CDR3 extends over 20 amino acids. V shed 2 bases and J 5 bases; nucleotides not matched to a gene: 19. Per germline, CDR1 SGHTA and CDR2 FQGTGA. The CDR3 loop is CASSLASTRAGGLLHNEQFF. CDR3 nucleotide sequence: TGTGCCAGCAGCTTAGCGTCGACTAGGGCGGGAGGGCTACTTCACAATGAGCAGTTCTTC.

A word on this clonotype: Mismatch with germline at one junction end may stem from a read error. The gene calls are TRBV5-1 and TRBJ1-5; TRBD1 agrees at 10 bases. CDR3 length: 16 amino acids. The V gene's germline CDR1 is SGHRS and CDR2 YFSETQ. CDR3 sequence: CASSLIGTGVGQPQHF. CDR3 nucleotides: TGTGCCAGCAGCTTGATCGGGACAGGGGTGGGACAGCCCCAGCATTTT.

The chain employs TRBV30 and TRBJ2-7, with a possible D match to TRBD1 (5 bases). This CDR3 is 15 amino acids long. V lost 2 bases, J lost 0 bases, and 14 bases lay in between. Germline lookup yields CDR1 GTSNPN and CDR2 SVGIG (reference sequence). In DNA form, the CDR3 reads TGTGCCTGGAGTCTAGGGGTCGTAAGCTCCTACGAGCAGTACTTC. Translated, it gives CAWSLGVVSSYEQYF. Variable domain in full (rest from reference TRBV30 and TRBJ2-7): SQTIHQWPATLVQPVGSPLSLECTVEGTSNPNLYWYRQAAGRGLQLLFYSVGIGQISSEVPQNLSASRPQDRQFILSSKKLLLSDSGFYLCAWSLGVVSSYEQYFGPGTRLTVT.

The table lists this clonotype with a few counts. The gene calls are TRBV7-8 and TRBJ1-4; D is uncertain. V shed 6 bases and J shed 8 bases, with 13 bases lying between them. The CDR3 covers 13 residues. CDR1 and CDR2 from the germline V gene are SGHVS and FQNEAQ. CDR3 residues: CASSPGLTEKLFF. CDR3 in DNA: TGTGCCAGCAGTCCAGGACTGACAGAAAAACTGTTTTTT.

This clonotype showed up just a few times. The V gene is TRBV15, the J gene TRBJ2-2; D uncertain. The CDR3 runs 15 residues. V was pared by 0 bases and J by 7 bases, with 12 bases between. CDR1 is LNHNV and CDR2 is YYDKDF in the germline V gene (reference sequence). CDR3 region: CATSRDLARVGELFF. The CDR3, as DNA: TGTGCCACCAGCAGAGATTTGGCCCGGGTCGGGGAGCTGTTTTTT.

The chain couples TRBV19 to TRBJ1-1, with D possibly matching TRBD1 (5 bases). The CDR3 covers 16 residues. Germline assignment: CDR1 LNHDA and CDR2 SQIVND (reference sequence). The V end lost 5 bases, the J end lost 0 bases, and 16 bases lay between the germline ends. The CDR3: CASSAPGAAMNTEAFF. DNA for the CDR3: TGTGCCAGTAGTGCCCCCGGGGCCGCAATGAACACTGAAGCTTTCTTT.

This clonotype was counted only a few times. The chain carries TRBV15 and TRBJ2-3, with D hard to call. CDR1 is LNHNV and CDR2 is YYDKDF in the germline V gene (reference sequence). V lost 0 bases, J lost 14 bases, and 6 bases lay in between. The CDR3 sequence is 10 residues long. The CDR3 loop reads CATSRDRAYF. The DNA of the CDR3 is TGTGCCACCAGCAGAGATAGGGCGTATTTT. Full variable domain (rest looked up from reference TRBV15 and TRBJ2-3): DAMVIQNPRYQVTQFGKPVTLSCSQTLNHNVMYWYQQKSSQAPKLLFHYYDKDFNNEADTPDNFQSRRPNTSFCFLDIRSPGLGDTAMYLCATSRDRAYFGPGTRLTVL.

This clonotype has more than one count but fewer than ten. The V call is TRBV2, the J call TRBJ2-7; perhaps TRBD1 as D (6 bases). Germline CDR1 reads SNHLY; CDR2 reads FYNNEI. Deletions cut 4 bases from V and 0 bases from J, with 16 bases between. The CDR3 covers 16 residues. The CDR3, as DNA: TGTGCCAGCAGTGTCAAAACGACAGGTAGCTCCTACGAGCAGTACTTC. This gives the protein CASSVKTTGSSYEQYF.

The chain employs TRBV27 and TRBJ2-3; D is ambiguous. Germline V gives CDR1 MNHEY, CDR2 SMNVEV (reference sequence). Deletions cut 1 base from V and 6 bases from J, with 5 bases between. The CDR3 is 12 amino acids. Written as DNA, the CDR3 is TGTGCCAGCAGTTTATTGGGGGATACGCAGTATTTT. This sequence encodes CASSLLGDTQYF.

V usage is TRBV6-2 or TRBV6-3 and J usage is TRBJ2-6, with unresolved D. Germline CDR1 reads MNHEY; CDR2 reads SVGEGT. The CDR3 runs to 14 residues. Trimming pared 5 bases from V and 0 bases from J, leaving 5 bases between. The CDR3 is CASSPPSGANVLTF. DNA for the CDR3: TGTGCCAGCAGTCCCCCCTCTGGGGCCAACGTCCTGACTTTC.

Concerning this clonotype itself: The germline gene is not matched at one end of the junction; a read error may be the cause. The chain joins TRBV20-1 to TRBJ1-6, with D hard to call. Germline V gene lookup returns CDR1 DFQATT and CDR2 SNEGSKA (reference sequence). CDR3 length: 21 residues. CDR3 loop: CSAKKHFGSYFPSSHNSPLHF. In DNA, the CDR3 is TGCAGTGCTAAGAAGCATTTCGGGAGTTACTTTCCGAGCTCCCATAATTCACCCCTCCACTTT.